The 14 T cell receptor beta chains below all came from one sample that was sequenced in a study of breast tumors, draining lymph nodes, adjacent tissues. TCRdb fed the multiplex PCR reads into MiXCR, producing one record per CDR3 protein. The sample contains 50,000 to 75,000 distinct CDR3 sequences, roughly 57% of which appear only once. The sequenced sample consisted of breast tumor tissue. These receptors were taken from a female donor with breast cancer. Some clones in this sample may be carry-over from other donors' samples.

The chain combines TRBV5-4 with TRBJ1-6; D gene uncertain. Germline-derived CDR1 and CDR2 are SGHNT and YYREEE (reference sequence). Trimming pared 4 bases from V and 7 bases from J, leaving 12 bases between. The CDR3 extends over 14 amino acids. DNA for the CDR3: TGTGCCAGCAGCCCTGGAGGGCCGAATTCACCCCTCCACTTT. Amino acids: CASSPGGPNSPLHF.

The chain has TRBV2 and TRBJ1-2; perhaps TRBD1 as D (6 bases). V was clipped by 6 bases and J by 2 bases, with 13 bases between them. Germline V gene data show CDR1 as SNHLY and CDR2 as FYNNEI. The CDR3 consists of 14 residues. Here the CDR3 DNA reads TGTGCCAGCAGCTACGGGGGCCGCAACTATGGCTACACCTTC. This encodes CASSYGGRNYGYTF.

The rearrangement joins TRBV20-1 to TRBJ2-3, with TRBD2 matching over 12 bases. V was clipped by 5 bases and J by 4 bases; unmatched bases: 10. The CDR3 is 16 amino acids. Germline V lookup: CDR1 DFQATT, CDR2 SNEGSKA (reference sequence). The CDR3 loop reads CSAVRLAGVRADTQYF. In DNA form, the CDR3 reads TGCAGTGCTGTTCGACTAGCGGGAGTTAGAGCAGATACGCAGTATTTT.

The rearrangement links TRBV19 to TRBJ2-6; D is ambiguous. The CDR3 is 13 residues long. Trimming took off 5 bases at V and 4 bases at J, with 6 bases between the two ends. CDR1 is LNHDA and CDR2 is SQIVND in the germline V gene (reference sequence). The CDR3 protein is CASSGFGANVLTF. The CDR3 DNA follows: TGTGCCAGTAGTGGGTTCGGGGCCAACGTCCTGACTTTC.

This chain connects TRBV2 to TRBJ2-1; TRBD2 is a possible D gene (5 bases). CDR1 is SNHLY and CDR2 is FYNNEI in the germline V gene. Trimming left V 2 bases short and J 5 bases short, with 13 bases between. The CDR3 loop spans 15 amino acids. CDR3 coding DNA: TGTGCCAGCAGTGAACAAGGACTCGTCAACAATGAGCAGTTCTTC. This codes for CASSEQGLVNNEQFF.

This clonotype has just one count. The genes are TRBV10-3 and TRBJ2-7, with TRBD1 matching 10 bases. Trimming cost V 6 bases and J 4 bases; bases outside gene matches: 6. The germline V gene has CDR1 ENHRY and CDR2 SYGVKD. The CDR3 is 14 residues long. CDR3 protein: CAIRLRGQGYEQYF. CDR3 in DNA: TGTGCCATCAGGCTCCGGGGACAGGGGTACGAGCAGTACTTC.

The genes are TRBV12-3 or TRBV12-4 and TRBJ2-5; tentative D call: TRBD1 (6 bases). V lost 3 bases and J 2 bases, leaving 13 bases between the germline ends. The CDR3 loop spans 15 amino acids. The CDR3 is CASSFGQRIQETQYF. The CDR3 region has the DNA TGTGCCAGCAGTTTCGGACAGCGGATTCAAGAGACCCAGTACTTC.

The V call is TRBV7-2, the J call TRBJ1-6; no clear D gene. There are 14 residues in the CDR3. Germline-derived CDR1 and CDR2 are SGHTA and FQGNSA. V was shortened by 3 bases and J by 6 bases, with 9 bases between the two germline ends. The CDR3 DNA reads as TGTGCCAGCAGCTTTGAGTCAGTTAATTCACCCCTCCACTTT. Translated, it gives CASSFESVNSPLHF.

Ten or more counts support this clonotype. The chain combines TRBV7-6 with TRBJ2-7; 8 nucleotides match TRBD1. The CDR3 totals 15 residues. Losses at the gene ends were 4 bases for V and 4 bases for J; bases not matched to a gene: 9. The germline gives CDR1 SGHVS, CDR2 FNYEAQ. The CDR3 DNA sequence: TGTGCCAGCAGCTCCAGTCCAGGGGGCTATTACGAGCAGTACTTC. Translating gives CASSSSPGGYYEQYF.

This clonotype was picked up many times. The chain employs TRBV7-2 and TRBJ1-6; 10 bases fit TRBD1. The CDR3 spans 15 residues. The germline gives CDR1 SGHTA, CDR2 FQGNSA. J lost 10 bases, V lost 6 bases, and 9 bases had no gene match. This CDR3 is CASRSTGTGVSPLHF. The CDR3 nucleotides read TGTGCCAGCAGGTCGACCGGGACAGGGGTCTCACCCCTCCACTTT.

The table lists this clonotype with a count of one. The chain couples TRBV5-1 to TRBJ2-3; either TRBD1 or TRBD2 may fit D (5 bases each). The V end lost 4 bases, the J end lost 11 bases, and 17 bases lay between the germline ends. The CDR3 sequence is 13 residues long. Germline CDR1 and CDR2: SGHRS and YFSETQ. The CDR3: CASSTPGSYEQYF. As DNA, the CDR3 is TGCGCCAGCAGCACTCCAGGGAGCTATGAGCAGTATTTT.

The chain carries TRBV11-2 and TRBJ2-7; 7 bases agree with TRBD1. Per the germline V gene, CDR1 is SGHAT and CDR2 is FQNNGV. The V and J ends lost 5 bases and 0 bases, in that order; junction bases with no gene match: 4. The CDR3 has 14 amino acids. CDR3 loop: CASSTGTDSYEQYF. The CDR3 nucleotides read TGTGCCAGCAGCACCGGGACAGACTCCTACGAGCAGTACTTC.

This sequence joins TRBV15 and TRBJ2-3; D might be TRBD1 (5 bases). CDR3 length: 15 residues. Germline V gene lookup returns CDR1 LNHNV and CDR2 YYDKDF (reference sequence). Trimming left V 4 bases short and J 3 bases short, with 14 bases between. CDR3 protein: CATSTGRRQTDTQYF. Written as DNA, the CDR3 is TGTGCCACCAGCACTGGTAGAAGACAGACAGATACGCAGTATTTT.

The chain is built from TRBV29-1 and TRBJ2-7, with TRBD1 matching 9 bases. The germline CDR1 and CDR2 sequences are SQVTM and ANQGSEA. The CDR3 sequence is 13 residues long. V lost 4 bases and J lost 4; bases outside the gene matches: 5. Here the CDR3 DNA reads TGCAGCGTTGGAAGACAGGGGGGTTACGAGCAGTACTTC. It specifies CSVGRQGGYEQYF.